A single sample gave rise to the 17 T cell receptor beta chains below, sequenced in a study of T-cell memory formation after mild COVID-19. TCRdb re-analysed the 5' RACE reads in MiXCR, keeping a single row per CDR3 protein. The sample lists roughly 340,000 distinct CDR3 sequences, approximately 15% occurring once. The sample taken for sequencing was PBMCs or a T cell subset sorted from them (not recorded which). These receptors all come from a man aged 18 to 29 who had mild COVID-19 (a few samples of this study predate the infection). Cell type and time point are not known.

This clonotype showed up many times. This chain uses TRBV29-1 with TRBJ2-3, with D maybe TRBD2 (6 bases). This CDR3 has 14 amino acids. Looked up from germline, CDR1 is SQVTM and CDR2 is ANQGSEA. V was trimmed by 6 bases and J by 2 bases, leaving 15 bases between them. CDR3 residues: CSVRRGTATDTQYF. In DNA form, the CDR3 reads TGCAGCGTCCGGCGGGGAACCGCCACAGATACGCAGTATTTT.

This clonotype was seen a few times. The genes are TRBV5-1 and TRBJ1-1, with TRBD1 identical over 10 bases. CDR3 length: 15 residues. V shed 4 bases, J shed 4 bases, and the junction held 7 bases outside the gene matches. Germline CDR1 SGHRS, CDR2 YFSETQ. CDR3 sequence: CASSGVTGGGTEAFF. CDR3 in DNA: TGCGCCAGCAGCGGCGTGACAGGGGGCGGCACTGAAGCTTTCTTT.

In its sample, this clonotype was seen many times. The chain recombines TRBV4-2 with TRBJ2-2; 10 nucleotides line up with TRBD1. Per the germline V gene, CDR1 is LGHNA and CDR2 is YNFKEQ. This CDR3 is built from 16 residues. The V segment lost 0 bases and the J segment 6 bases; nucleotides outside the gene matches: 4. The CDR3 DNA reads TGTGCCAGCAGCCAAGATGGGACAGGGGACGCCGGGGAGCTGTTTTTT. It translates to CASSQDGTGDAGELFF.

This sequence joins TRBV5-5 and TRBJ1-5; D not resolved. The length of the CDR3 is 14 residues. The germline V gene has CDR1 SGHKS and CDR2 YYEKEE (reference sequence). Trimming took off 3 bases at V and 2 bases at J, with 9 bases between the two ends. The DNA of the CDR3 is TGTGCCAGCAGCTGGGATGGGGGCAATCAGCCCCAGCATTTT. Its protein is CASSWDGGNQPQHF.

The sample holds a few counts of this clonotype. V usage is TRBV5-1 and J usage is TRBJ2-3; D possibly corresponds to TRBD1 (6 bases). The V end was cut by 4 bases, the J end by 0 bases, with 9 bases between. The CDR3 length is 14 residues. Germline V gives CDR1 SGHRS, CDR2 YFSETQ. The CDR3 DNA reads as TGCGCCAGCAGCGCGACAGGTAGCACAGATACGCAGTATTTT. It codes for CASSATGSTDTQYF. The variable domain in full, with the rest retrieved from reference TRBV5-1 and TRBJ2-3, is KAGVTQTPRYLIKTRGQQVTLSCSPISGHRSVSWYQQTPGQGLQFLFEYFSETQRNKGNFPGRFSGRQFSNSRSEMNVSTLELGDSALYLCASSATGSTDTQYFGPGTRLTVL.

This clonotype occurred a few times. V gene TRBV28 combines with J gene TRBJ2-3; D is ambiguous. V lost 6 bases to trimming and J lost 2 bases, with 12 bases between them. This CDR3 contains 14 residues. CDR1 and CDR2 (germline): MDHEN, SYDVKM. CDR3 sequence (DNA): TGTGCCAGCAGCCGAAGGACCAACACAGATACGCAGTATTTT. Translated, it gives CASSRRTNTDTQYF. The variable domain in full, with the rest retrieved from reference TRBV28 and TRBJ2-3, is DVKVTQSSRYLVKRTGEKVFLECVQDMDHENMFWYRQDPGLGLRLIYFSYDVKMKEKGDIPEGYSVSREKKERFSLILESASTNQTSMYLCASSRRTNTDTQYFGPGTRLTVL.

This clonotype was detected a few times. The genes are TRBV5-1 and TRBJ2-5; either TRBD1 or TRBD2 may supply D (6 bases each). This CDR3 is built from 15 residues. From germline, CDR1 is SGHRS and CDR2 YFSETQ. V shed 2 bases and J shed 2 bases, with 13 bases lying between them. The CDR3: CASSFQGGPQETQYF. The CDR3 bases are TGCGCCAGCAGCTTCCAAGGGGGGCCACAAGAGACCCAGTACTTC.

The chain combines TRBV7-2 with TRBJ1-2; 12 positions match TRBD1. CDR3 length: 18 amino acids. Germline V gene sequence: CDR1 SGHTA, CDR2 FQGNSA. The trim removed 5 bases at V and 2 bases at J, leaving 12 bases unmatched. The CDR3 DNA is TGTGCCAGCAGCCAAGTAAGGGACAGGGGGCCCCTCAACTATGGCTACACCTTC. This codes for CASSQVRDRGPLNYGYTF.

In its sample, this clonotype was seen a few times. The chain combines TRBV6-5 with TRBJ1-2, with a tentative D call TRBD1 (5 bases). The V end was cut by 2 bases, the J end by 2 bases, with 12 bases between. The CDR3 loop spans 15 amino acids. Germline V gene data show CDR1 as MNHEY and CDR2 as SVGAGI. CDR3 sequence: CASSYGGFTNYGYTF. CDR3 nucleotides: TGTGCCAGCAGTTACGGGGGTTTCACGAACTATGGCTACACCTTC.

This clonotype has a count of ten or more. The V gene is TRBV24-1, the J gene TRBJ2-1; no reliable D call. CDR1 and CDR2 (germline): KGHDR, SFDVKD. Trimming shortened V by 5 bases and J by 4 bases, and 8 bases separated the two germline ends. CDR3 length: 13 amino acids. The CDR3 coding sequence is TGTGCCACCAGTGGTTCTGGGTACAATGAGCAGTTCTTC. This gives the protein CATSGSGYNEQFF.

The rearrangement links TRBV6-5 to TRBJ1-4, with unresolved D. The CDR3 totals 14 residues. V was clipped by 0 bases and J by 3 bases, with 5 bases between them. Germline V gene sequence: CDR1 MNHEY, CDR2 SVGAGI. The CDR3 coding sequence is TGTGCCAGCAGTTACTCGATTGCTAATGAAAAACTGTTTTTT. Amino acids: CASSYSIANEKLFF.

V usage is TRBV5-4 and J usage is TRBJ2-1; D perhaps matches TRBD1 (6 bases). Trimming stripped 3 bases from V and 13 bases from J, with 17 bases between. The germline V gene encodes CDR1 SGHNT and CDR2 YYREEE (reference sequence). The CDR3 is 13 amino acids. CDR3 bases: TGTGCCAGCAGCTCAGGGGAGCGGTCCCTTCAGTTCTTC. This translates into CASSSGERSLQFF.

The chain joins TRBV3-1 to TRBJ1-5; D not certain. Germline CDR1 and CDR2: LGHDT and YNNKEL (reference sequence). V shed 4 bases and J shed 0 bases, with 10 bases lying between them. The CDR3 extends over 15 amino acids. The CDR3 nucleotides read TGTGCCAGCAGCCCCGTATTCGGTAGCAATCAGCCCCAGCATTTT. Protein: CASSPVFGSNQPQHF.

The gene calls are TRBV18 and TRBJ2-3; no clear D. V lost 0 bases, J lost 4 bases, and 5 bases lay in between. The CDR3 length is 13 residues. Germline assignment: CDR1 KGHSH and CDR2 LQKENI. CDR3 residues: CASSPPPPDTQYF. CDR3 sequence (DNA): TGTGCCAGCTCACCACCCCCTCCAGATACGCAGTATTTT.

There are many counts of this clonotype. V and J are TRBV24-1 and TRBJ2-1; no definite D call. With 5 bases removed from V and 8 bases from J, the gap between germline ends came to 9 bases. Germline CDR1 and CDR2: KGHDR and SFDVKD. CDR3 length equals 12 residues. DNA of the CDR3: TGTGCCACCAGTGCCTATGAATATGAGCAGTTCTTC. Amino acid sequence: CATSAYEYEQFF.

In this sample, this clonotype turned up a few times. The chain uses TRBV5-1 and TRBJ2-1, with 8 bases lining up with TRBD2. Germline CDR1 SGHRS, CDR2 YFSETQ. V gave up 0 bases and J gave up 6 bases; unmatched junction bases: 5. This CDR3 contains 15 residues. CDR3 nucleotides: TGCGCCAGCAGCTTGGGTTTCGGGGGGGCCAATGAGCAGTTCTTC. It encodes CASSLGFGGANEQFF.

This clonotype was detected a few times. The genes are TRBV10-3 and TRBJ2-3, with 7 positions matching TRBD1. Per germline, CDR1 ENHRY and CDR2 SYGVKD. The CDR3 extends over 14 amino acids. J gave up 6 bases and V 2 bases, and 5 bases lay outside the gene matches. The CDR3 loop is CAISEATGVDTQYF. DNA of the CDR3: TGTGCCATCAGTGAGGCAACAGGGGTCGATACGCAGTATTTT.